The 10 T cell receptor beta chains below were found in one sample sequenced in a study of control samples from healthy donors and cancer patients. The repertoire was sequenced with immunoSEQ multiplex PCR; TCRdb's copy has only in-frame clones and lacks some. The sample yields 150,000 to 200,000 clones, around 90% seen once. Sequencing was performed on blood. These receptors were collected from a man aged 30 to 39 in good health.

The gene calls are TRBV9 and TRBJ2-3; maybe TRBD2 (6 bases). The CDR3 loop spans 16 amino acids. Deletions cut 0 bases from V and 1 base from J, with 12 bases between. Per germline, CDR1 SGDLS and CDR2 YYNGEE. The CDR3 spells CASSVGSGSRTDTQYF. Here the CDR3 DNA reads TGTGCCAGCAGCGTAGGGAGCGGGTCTCGCACAGATACGCAGTATTTT.

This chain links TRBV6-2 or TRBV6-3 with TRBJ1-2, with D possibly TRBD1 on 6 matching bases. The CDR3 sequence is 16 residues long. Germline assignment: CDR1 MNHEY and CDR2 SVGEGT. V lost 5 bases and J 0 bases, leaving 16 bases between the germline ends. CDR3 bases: TGTGCCAGCAGTCCCCGGGACACCGTTTCTAACTATGGCTACACCTTC. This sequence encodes CASSPRDTVSNYGYTF.

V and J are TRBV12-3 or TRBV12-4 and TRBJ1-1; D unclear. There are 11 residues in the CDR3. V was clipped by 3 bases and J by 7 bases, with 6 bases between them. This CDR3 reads CASSLRREAFF. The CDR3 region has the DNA TGTGCCAGCAGTTTGAGGCGTGAAGCTTTCTTT.

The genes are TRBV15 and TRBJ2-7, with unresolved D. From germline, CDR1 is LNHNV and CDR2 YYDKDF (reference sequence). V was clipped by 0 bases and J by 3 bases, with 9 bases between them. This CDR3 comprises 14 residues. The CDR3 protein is CATSRDPGGYEQYF. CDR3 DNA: TGTGCCACCAGCAGAGATCCTGGCGGCTACGAGCAGTACTTC.

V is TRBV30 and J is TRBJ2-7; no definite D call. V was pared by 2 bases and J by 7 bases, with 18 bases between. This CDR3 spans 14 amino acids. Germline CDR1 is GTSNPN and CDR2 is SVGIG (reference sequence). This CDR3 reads CAWSSGPPLGEQYF. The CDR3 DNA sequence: TGTGCCTGGAGTTCCGGACCCCCCTTAGGAGAGCAGTACTTC.

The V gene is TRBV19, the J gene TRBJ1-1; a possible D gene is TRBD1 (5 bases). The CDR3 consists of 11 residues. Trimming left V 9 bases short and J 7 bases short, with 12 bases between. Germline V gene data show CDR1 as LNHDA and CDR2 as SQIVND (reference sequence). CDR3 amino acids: CASLGVGEAFF. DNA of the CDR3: TGTGCCAGCTTAGGGGTGGGTGAAGCTTTCTTT. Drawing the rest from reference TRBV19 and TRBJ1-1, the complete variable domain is DGGITQSPKYLFRKEGQNVTLSCEQNLNHDAMYWYRQDPGQGLRLIYYSQIVNDFQKGDIAEGYSVSREKKESFPLTVTSAQKNPTAFYLCASLGVGEAFFGQGTRLTVV.

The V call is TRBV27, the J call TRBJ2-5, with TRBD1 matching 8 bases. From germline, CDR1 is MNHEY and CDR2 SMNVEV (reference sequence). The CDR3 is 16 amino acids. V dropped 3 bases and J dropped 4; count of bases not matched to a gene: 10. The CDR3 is CASSFLTGQGAETQYF. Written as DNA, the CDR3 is TGTGCCAGCAGTTTCCTTACCGGACAGGGTGCAGAGACCCAGTACTTC.

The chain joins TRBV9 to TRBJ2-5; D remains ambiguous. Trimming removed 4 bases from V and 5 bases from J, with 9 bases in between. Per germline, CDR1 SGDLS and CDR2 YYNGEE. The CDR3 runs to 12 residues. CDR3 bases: TGTGCCAGCAGCTCACTGGGGGAGACCCAGTACTTC. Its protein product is CASSSLGETQYF.

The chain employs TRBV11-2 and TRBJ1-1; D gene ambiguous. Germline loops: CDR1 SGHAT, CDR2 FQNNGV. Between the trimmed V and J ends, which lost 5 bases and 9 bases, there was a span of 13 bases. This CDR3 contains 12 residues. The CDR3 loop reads CASSRSDWQAFF. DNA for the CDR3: TGTGCCAGCAGCCGGAGCGACTGGCAAGCTTTCTTT.

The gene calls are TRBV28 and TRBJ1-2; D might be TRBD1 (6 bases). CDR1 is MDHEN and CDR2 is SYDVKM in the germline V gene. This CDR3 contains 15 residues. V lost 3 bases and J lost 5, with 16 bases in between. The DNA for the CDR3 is TGTGCCAGCAGTTTCTCTAGGGGGACCAAATATGGCTACACCTTC. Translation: CASSFSRGTKYGYTF.